This TCR beta chain was documented in a study of blood T cells in healthy people across ages. Germline trimming cut 4 bases from V and 8 bases from J; bases unmatched to any gene: 10. The CDR3 covers 15 residues. Germline CDR1 reads SGHTA; CDR2 reads FQGNSA. The use of a sample-barcoded 5' primer and a J-beta primer mix characterized a second PCR of roughly 6 to 11 cycles. TCRdb analysed the 5' RACE reads with MiXCR anew, one entry per CDR3 protein. The repertoire includes hundreds of thousands of distinct CDR3 sequences, 40% to 45% of them detected once, and 25% to 35% sits in the top ten. The sequenced sample was blood. The chain carries TRBV7-2 and TRBJ2-1; 8 bases align to TRBD2. This clonotype was sampled from a man older than 75 in good health. The DNA of the CDR3 is TGTGCCAGCAGCTCCGAGCGGGGGAGAACCGATGAGCAGTTCTTC. Its protein is CASSSERGRTDEQFF.